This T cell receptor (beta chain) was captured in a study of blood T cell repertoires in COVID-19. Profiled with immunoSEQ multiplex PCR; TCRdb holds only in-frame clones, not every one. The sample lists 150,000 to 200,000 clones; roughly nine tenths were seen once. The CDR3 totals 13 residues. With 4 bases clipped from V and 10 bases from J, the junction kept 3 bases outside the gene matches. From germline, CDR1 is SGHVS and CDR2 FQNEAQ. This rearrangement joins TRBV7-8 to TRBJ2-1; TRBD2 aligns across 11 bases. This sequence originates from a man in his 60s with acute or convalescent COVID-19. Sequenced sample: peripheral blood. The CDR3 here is CASSWTSGHEQFF. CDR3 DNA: TGTGCCAGCAGCTGGACTAGCGGGCACGAGCAGTTCTTC.